Listed below are T cell receptor beta chains from one sample, sequenced in a study of blood T cell repertoires in COVID-19. Repertoires were generated with immunoSEQ multiplex PCR, while TCRdb's copy carries only in-frame clones and drops some. Of around 460,000 clones detected, 70% to 90% appear once; the ten largest clones hold roughly 0.87%. The sequencing input was peripheral blood. The receptor source for this set is a man younger than 35 with COVID-19, enrolled during active disease. Each CDR3 is given with its conserved first and last residue. D genes are given only for firm matches. Clone size appears in some rows only: once, few, many, or a class for an expanded clone.

TRBJ2-7 TRBD2 NA TRBV5-1 CASAREGQDEQYF TGCGCCAGCGCGCGGGAGGGCCAGGACGAGCAGTACTTC
TRBJ2-1 NA NA TRBV19 CASNSGVSYNEQFF TGTGCCAGTAACTCAGGGGTCTCCTACAATGAGCAGTTCTTC
TRBJ2-3 TRBD1 NA TRBV19 CASSVTGSSTDTQYF TGTGCCAGTAGTGTGACAGGGTCCAGCACAGATACGCAGTATTTT
TRBJ2-7 NA NA TRBV7-9 CASSPSHEQYF TGTGCCAGCAGCCCCTCCCACGAGCAGTACTTC
TRBJ1-2 NA once TRBV27 CASIQIPYGYTF TGTGCCAGCATCCAAATCCCCTATGGCTACACCTTC
TRBJ2-3 NA NA TRBV6-6 CASSRQDWADTQYF TGTGCCAGCAGTAGACAGGACTGGGCAGATACGCAGTATTTT
TRBJ2-7 NA NA TRBV19 CASSPMSIRDNSYEQYF TGTGCCAGTAGCCCCATGTCAATCCGGGACAACTCCTACGAGCAGTACTTC
TRBJ1-5 NA NA TRBV2 CASSPDLGGLNQPQHF TGTGCCAGCAGTCCCGATTTGGGGGGGCTTAATCAGCCCCAGCATTTT
TRBJ2-1 TRBD1 NA TRBV12-3/TRBV12-4 CASSGTGRNEQFF TGTGCCAGCAGTGGGACAGGGCGAAATGAGCAGTTCTTC
TRBJ2-1 TRBD2 once TRBV4-1 CASNRGGLRDEQFF TGCGCCAGCAACCGGGGGGGTCTCCGGGATGAGCAGTTCTTC
TRBJ2-7 TRBD2 few TRBV3-1/TRBV3-2 CASSRLGGGVDEQYF TGTGCCAGCAGCCGCCTAGGCGGGGGTGTAGACGAGCAGTACTTC
TRBJ2-3 TRBD1 NA TRBV10-2 CASSKWTGQNTQYF TGCGCCAGCAGTAAATGGACAGGGCAAAATACGCAGTATTTT
TRBJ2-5 NA NA TRBV18 CASSPSREETQYF TGTGCCAGCTCACCGTCACGGGAAGAGACCCAGTACTTC
TRBJ1-5 TRBD1 NA TRBV19 CASRTRDRLNQPQHF TGTGCCAGTAGGACCCGGGACAGGTTAAATCAGCCCCAGCATTTT
TRBJ2-2 NA NA TRBV19 CASTKRRAGELFF TGTGCCAGTACCAAGAGGAGGGCCGGGGAGCTGTTTTTT
TRBJ2-3 NA NA TRBV5-4 CASSPSGGQIDTQYF TGTGCCAGCAGCCCCTCCGGGGGGCAAATAGATACGCAGTATTTT
TRBJ2-3 NA NA TRBV7-9 CASSLAPGVSTDTQYF TGTGCCAGCAGCTTAGCTCCGGGGGTCAGCACAGATACGCAGTATTTT
TRBJ1-1 NA NA TRBV7-9 CASSLVPGNTEAFF TGTGCCAGCAGCTTAGTACCCGGGAACACTGAAGCTTTCTTT
TRBJ2-2 TRBD2 NA TRBV27 CASSTEAGGTGELFF TGTGCCAGCAGTACCGAAGCGGGGGGCACCGGGGAGCTGTTTTTT
TRBJ2-5 NA NA TRBV21-1 CASSPLETQYF TGTGCCAGCAGCCCCCTAGAGACCCAGTACTTC
TRBJ2-3 TRBD2 NA TRBV30 CAWSEGLAPALDTQYF TGTGCCTGGAGTGAGGGACTAGCGCCCGCATTGGATACGCAGTATTTT
TRBJ2-2 NA once TRBV5-4 CASSPAVTYGGELFF TGTGCCAGCAGCCCCGCGGTCACCTATGGAGGGGAGCTGTTTTTT
TRBJ1-1 TRBD1 NA TRBV6-5 CASSWGTGSEIAFF TGTGCCAGCAGTTGGGGGACAGGGTCTGAGATTGCTTTCTTT
TRBJ1-4 TRBD1 NA TRBV2 CASSLDRGRPDEKLFF TGTGCCAGCAGTCTCGACAGGGGGCGCCCGGATGAAAAACTGTTTTTT
TRBJ1-2 NA NA TRBV28 CASLLNRVFDGYTF TGTGCCAGCCTACTTAACAGGGTTTTCGACGGCTACACCTTC
TRBJ2-3 TRBD1 NA TRBV2 CASSPGTAPTDTQYF TGTGCCAGCAGTCCCGGGACAGCACCAACAGATACGCAGTATTTT
TRBJ2-7 TRBD1 few TRBV6-6 CASSHLDRGNTYEQYF TGTGCCAGCAGCCACCTTGACAGGGGGAATACCTACGAGCAGTACTTC
TRBJ1-2 NA NA TRBV12-3/TRBV12-4 CASSISRGYGYTF TGTGCCAGCAGCATATCGAGAGGCTATGGCTACACCTTC
TRBJ1-3 NA NA TRBV4-2 CASSHEDRGNTIYF TGTGCCAGCAGCCATGAAGACAGGGGAAACACCATATATTTT
TRBJ2-1 NA NA TRBV18 CASSHATTKYRNNEQFF TGTGCCAGCTCACACGCCACAACTAAATACAGGAACAATGAGCAGTTCTTC
TRBJ1-3 NA few TRBV3-1/TRBV3-2 CASSQDLAPGGNTIYF TGTGCCAGCAGCCAAGATTTGGCTCCGGGGGGAAACACCATATATTTT
TRBJ1-4 NA NA TRBV2 CASMGRRGLNEKLFF TGTGCCAGCATGGGCAGGCGAGGGCTTAATGAAAAACTGTTTTTT
TRBJ2-7 NA NA TRBV7-2 CASSLGGGPIYEQYF TGTGCCAGCAGCTTAGGGGGGGGGCCGATATACGAGCAGTACTTC
TRBJ2-7 NA NA TRBV3-1/TRBV3-2 CASSPGSSYEQYF TGTGCCAGCAGCCCGGGGAGCTCCTACGAGCAGTACTTC
TRBJ2-5 TRBD2 NA TRBV13 CASSLAGIQETQYF TGTGCCAGCAGCCTAGCGGGGATACAAGAGACCCAGTACTTC
TRBJ1-1 TRBD1 NA TRBV27 CASRRTGVAEAFF TGTGCCAGCAGACGTACAGGGGTCGCTGAAGCTTTCTTT
TRBJ2-5 TRBD1 NA TRBV5-3 CARSSRDRVMAQYF TGTGCCAGAAGCTCTAGGGACAGGGTTATGGCCCAGTACTTC
TRBJ2-1 TRBD2 NA TRBV6-2/TRBV6-3 CASSSGTTLNEQFF TGTGCCAGCAGTTCAGGGACTACCCTCAATGAGCAGTTCTTC
TRBJ2-1 TRBD2 once TRBV30 CAWSSGLAVYNEQFF TGTGCCTGGAGCTCGGGACTAGCGGTGTACAATGAGCAGTTCTTC
TRBJ2-1 TRBD2 NA TRBV6-4 CASSEQLVLAGDGEQFF TGTGCCAGCAGTGAACAATTGGTGCTAGCGGGGGACGGTGAGCAGTTCTTC
TRBJ2-2 NA NA TRBV9 CASSGDLITGELFF TGTGCCAGCAGCGGAGACTTGATCACCGGGGAGCTGTTTTTT
TRBJ2-1 TRBD2 NA TRBV7-2 CASSFHGSGTADEQFF TGTGCCAGCAGCTTTCATGGAAGCGGGACTGCGGATGAGCAGTTCTTC
TRBJ2-1 TRBD2 NA TRBV27 CASSSGTSVYNEQFF TGTGCCAGCAGTTCCGGGACTAGCGTTTACAATGAGCAGTTCTTC
TRBJ2-7 TRBD1 NA TRBV7-8 CASSLPGTAYYEQYF TGTGCCAGCAGCCTACCCGGGACAGCATACTACGAGCAGTACTTC